A single sample is the source of the 25 T cell receptor beta chains below, sequenced in a study of T cells in Graves' hyperthyroidism and ophthalmopathy. Regions amplified from RNA transcripts were the TCR beta CDR3 regions. The study used the HTBI primer set for a first-round RT-PCR of the TCR CDR3. TCRdb passed the multiplex PCR reads through MiXCR, listing each CDR3 protein once. The data contain just under 750,000 distinct CDR3 sequences, approximately 40% of them singletons. Sequenced sample: blood. These receptors were taken from a woman between 35 and 50 years old with Graves' hyperthyroidism.

This sequence joins TRBV10-2 and TRBJ1-5; no clear D gene. Germline assignment: CDR1 WSHSY and CDR2 SAAADI. This CDR3 has 13 residues. V shed 1 base and J shed 9 bases, with 10 bases lying between them. The DNA of the CDR3 is TGCGCCAGCAGTGAGTTTGGGGATCGGCCCCAGCATTTT. It specifies CASSEFGDRPQHF.

This clonotype was found many times. The CDR3 DNA reads as TGTGCCAGCAGCGCCCGGGACTTCCCCTACGAGCAGTACTTC. It codes for CASSARDFPYEQYF. The V call is TRBV9, the J call TRBJ2-7; tentative D call: TRBD2 (6 bases). CDR1 is SGDLS and CDR2 is YYNGEE in the germline V gene. The CDR3 has 14 residues. The germline V and J ends were trimmed by 3 bases and 2 bases, with 12 bases remaining between them.

There are many counts of this clonotype. This chain uses TRBV29-1 with TRBJ1-2; no reliable D call. V lost 4 bases and J lost 2, with 8 bases in between. Per the germline V gene, CDR1 is SQVTM and CDR2 is ANQGSEA. This CDR3 is built from 12 residues. The CDR3 DNA is TGCAGCGTTGTTCAGTTCAACTATGGCTACACCTTC. Amino acid sequence: CSVVQFNYGYTF.

Written as DNA, the CDR3 is TGTGCCAGCAGCTCCCTGGGGGGTATAGGGACCTACAATGAGCAGTACTTC. The encoded protein is CASSSLGGIGTYNEQYF. This chain joins TRBV7-9 and TRBJ2-7; a weak D match, TRBD2 (6 bases). Germline loops: CDR1 SEHNR, CDR2 FQNEAQ (reference sequence). Trimming cost V 4 bases and J 7 bases, with 26 bases left between them. CDR3 length: 17 amino acids.

This clonotype was detected many times. This chain links TRBV7-2 with TRBJ1-2; 7 bases are shared with TRBD1. Germline V gives CDR1 SGHTA, CDR2 FQGNSA. With V trimmed by 1 base and J by 0 bases, 8 bases remained unmatched. The CDR3 extends over 17 amino acids. The CDR3 bases are TGTGCCAGCAGCTTAGTAGGGGGCTTCGGAGCTAACTATGGCTACACCTTC. Protein sequence: CASSLVGGFGANYGYTF.

This clonotype was detected ten times or more. This chain joins TRBV11-3 and TRBJ2-7, with D maybe TRBD1 (6 bases). The V gene lost 1 base and the J gene lost 4 bases, with 8 bases spanning the gap. This CDR3 spans 13 amino acids. Germline V CDR1 and CDR2: SGHNT, YENEEA. Here the CDR3 DNA reads TGTGCCAGCAGCTTAGGAGGACAGTACGAGCAGTACTTC. This codes for CASSLGGQYEQYF.

This clonotype was recorded many times. The rearrangement joins TRBV7-2 to TRBJ1-2; TRBD1 aligns across 10 bases. This CDR3 contains 15 residues. V shed 2 bases and J 3 bases; nucleotides not matched to a gene: 3. Germline assignment: CDR1 SGHTA and CDR2 FQGNSA. The CDR3 region is CASSLRGQGYYGYTF. The DNA for the CDR3 is TGTGCCAGCAGCTTACGGGGACAGGGGTACTATGGCTACACCTTC.

V usage is TRBV7-9 and J usage is TRBJ1-1; D is ambiguous. Germline CDR1 is SEHNR and CDR2 is FQNEAQ (reference sequence). There are 14 residues in the CDR3. The V end was cut by 7 bases, the J end by 0 bases, with 12 bases between. The CDR3 loop reads CASIEGYMNTEAFF. CDR3 sequence (DNA): TGTGCCAGCATTGAAGGGTATATGAACACTGAAGCTTTCTTT.

The rearrangement uses TRBV10-3 and TRBJ2-5; no clear D gene. The V end was cut by 6 bases, the J end by 1 base, with 9 bases between. CDR1 and CDR2 from the germline V gene are ENHRY and SYGVKD. The CDR3 is 13 residues long. The CDR3 loop reads CAIRPTSQETQYF. The CDR3 DNA reads TGTGCCATCAGACCGACTTCCCAAGAGACCCAGTACTTC.

This clonotype was detected many times. The chain carries TRBV6-1 and TRBJ2-2, with 9 bases that match TRBD2. The CDR3 extends over 15 amino acids. J gave up 4 bases and V 4 bases, and 4 bases lay outside the gene matches. CDR1 and CDR2 (germline): MNHNS, SASEGT. The CDR3 sequence is CASSVLAGATGELFF. The CDR3 DNA reads as TGTGCCAGCAGTGTCTTAGCGGGAGCCACCGGGGAGCTGTTTTTT.

This chain joins TRBV20-1 and TRBJ1-5, with 11 bases aligning to TRBD1. The CDR3 is 17 amino acids. V trimming: 6 bases; J trimming: 2 bases; junction bases outside the gene matches: 12. Germline V gene data show CDR1 as DFQATT and CDR2 as SNEGSKA (reference sequence). CDR3 nucleotides: TGCAGTGCAACTGGACAGGGGGCAAGGTGGGGCAATCAGCCCCAGCATTTT. This encodes CSATGQGARWGNQPQHF.

Concerning this clonotype itself: A read error is possible here, since a much larger clone lies one base away. The V call is TRBV7-6, the J call TRBJ2-2; TRBD2 might be the D (5 bases). The CDR3 is 12 residues long. The V gene's germline CDR1 is SGHVS and CDR2 FNYEAQ. The CDR3: CASSSGPGERFF. The CDR3 DNA reads as TGTGCCAGCAGCTCAGGTCCCGGGGAGCGGTTTTTT.

In its sample, this clonotype was seen a few times. The chain carries TRBV5-4 and TRBJ2-2; 8 bases fit TRBD1. CDR1 SGHNT and CDR2 YYREEE come from the germline V gene (reference sequence). J was trimmed by 4 bases and V by 0 bases; bases with no gene match: 8. The CDR3 length is 17 residues. As DNA, the CDR3 is TGTGCCAGCAGCTTGGCGCAGGGGGCGCCGGGCACCGGGGAGCTGTTTTTT. The encoded protein is CASSLAQGAPGTGELFF.

This clonotype was seen a few times. This sequence joins TRBV19 and TRBJ2-2; a weak D match, TRBD2 (5 bases). The CDR3 spans 15 residues. The germline gives CDR1 LNHDA, CDR2 SQIVND (reference sequence). Trimming pared 5 bases from V and 4 bases from J, leaving 14 bases between. CDR3 sequence reads: CASSFAGDGTGELFF. CDR3 DNA sequence: TGTGCCAGTAGTTTCGCGGGTGACGGCACCGGGGAGCTGTTTTTT.

This clonotype has only a few counts. Its ends do not fully match the called genes, so a read error is possible. This chain uses TRBV6-4 with TRBJ1-3; no clear D. Germline V gene data show CDR1 as MRHNA and CDR2 as SNTAGT. The CDR3 is made up of 15 amino acids. The chain's CDR3 is CASRLDQYSGNTRYF. In DNA form, the CDR3 reads TGTGCCAGCAGACTCGATCAATACTCTGGAAACACCAGATATTTT.

Only a few counts were recorded for this clonotype. The rearrangement uses TRBV24-1 and TRBJ1-5, with a tentative D call TRBD1 (5 bases). CDR3 length: 12 amino acids. Germline V gene lookup returns CDR1 KGHDR and CDR2 SFDVKD. V lost 6 bases and J 7 bases, leaving 9 bases between the germline ends. In DNA form, the CDR3 reads TGTGCCACCAGTCGAGGGGAACAGCCCCAGCATTTT. Translating it yields CATSRGEQPQHF.

A few counts support this clonotype. The chain is built from TRBV18 and TRBJ1-1; D gene uncertain. Between the trimmed V and J ends, which lost 4 bases and 4 bases, there was a span of 19 bases. The CDR3 runs to 16 residues. CDR1 is KGHSH, CDR2 LQKENI, per germline. The CDR3 nucleotides read TGTGCCAGCTCACTTCTCCTTGAGTCGTCGGGCACTGAAGCTTTCTTT. Translation: CASSLLLESSGTEAFF.

V and J are TRBV6-4 and TRBJ1-1; weak D call: TRBD1 (6 bases). CDR1 is MRHNA, CDR2 SNTAGT, per germline. The V end lost 1 base, the J end lost 8 bases, and 11 bases lay between the germline ends. This CDR3 has 13 residues. The CDR3 loop reads CASSDYRDSEAFF. CDR3 DNA: TGTGCCAGCAGTGACTACAGGGATTCAGAAGCTTTCTTT.

The chain employs TRBV14 and TRBJ2-5, with 10 bases fitting TRBD2. The J call could be wrong; TRBJ2-1 is a better fit for the DNA end. Germline V gene lookup returns CDR1 SGHDN and CDR2 FVKESK. This CDR3 contains 15 residues. CDR3 in DNA: TGTGCCAGCAGCCAAACTAGCGGGAAACTGCGAGAGCAGTTCTTC. This gives the protein CASSQTSGKLREQFF.

The chain uses TRBV10-3 and TRBJ1-4; D is possibly TRBD1 (6 bases). Deletions cut 11 bases from V and 0 bases from J, with 13 bases between. CDR3 size: 14 residues. Germline V gene lookup returns CDR1 ENHRY and CDR2 SYGVKD. The CDR3 reads CAGWTVTTNEKLFF. In nucleotides, the CDR3 is TGTGCCGGATGGACAGTGACAACTAATGAAAAACTGTTTTTT.

The CDR3 loop is CASSLSGHTGELFF. In DNA, the CDR3 is TGTGCCAGCAGCTTATCAGGGCACACCGGGGAGCTGTTTTTT. The chain uses TRBV7-6 and TRBJ2-2; maybe TRBD1 (5 bases). Deletions cut 2 bases from V and 3 bases from J, with 7 bases between. The CDR3 is 14 residues long. CDR1 is SGHVS, CDR2 FNYEAQ, per germline.

This clonotype was recorded many times. The J gene is TRBJ1-5, the V gene TRBV20-1; D may be TRBD1 (5 bases). Trimming cost V 6 bases and J 2 bases, with 11 bases left between them. The germline CDR1 and CDR2 sequences are DFQATT and SNEGSKA (reference sequence). The CDR3 has 13 residues. The CDR3 region is CSAPDRRNQPQHF. The CDR3 DNA reads TGCAGTGCCCCCGACAGACGCAATCAGCCCCAGCATTTT.

The chain couples TRBV7-9 to TRBJ1-2, with D maybe TRBD1 (5 bases). The CDR3 is 14 residues long. The germline CDR1 and CDR2 sequences are SEHNR and FQNEAQ (reference sequence). V gave up 3 bases and J gave up 3 bases, with 11 bases separating them. CDR3 residues: CASSFRDRDYGYTF. DNA of the CDR3: TGTGCCAGCAGCTTTAGGGACCGGGACTATGGCTACACCTTC.

The rearrangement uses TRBV20-1 and TRBJ2-5; perhaps D is TRBD1 or TRBD2 (5 bases each). Germline values: CDR1 DFQATT, CDR2 SNEGSKA (reference sequence). With 0 bases removed from V and 11 bases from J, the gap between germline ends came to 22 bases. There are 15 residues in the CDR3. The CDR3 loop reads CSARDGDRITDTQYF. The CDR3 DNA reads TGCAGTGCTAGAGACGGGGACCGAATCACAGATACGCAGTACTTC.

A few counts support this clonotype. The genes are TRBV7-2 and TRBJ1-1; D perhaps matches TRBD1 (5 bases). The germline V gene encodes CDR1 SGHTA and CDR2 FQGNSA. V lost 2 bases to trimming and J lost 11 bases, with 18 bases between them. This CDR3 is 14 amino acids long. This CDR3 reads CASSLSRDRSTAFF. DNA for the CDR3: TGTGCCAGCAGCTTATCAAGGGACCGCAGTACGGCTTTCTTT.